This TCR beta chain was captured by sequencing in a study of siplizumab effects on memory and regulatory T cells. Study-level findings and limits: With siplizumab, cumulative frequency of CD4+ memory-derived alloreactive sequences dropped significantly. Few alloreactive clones mapped to unstimulated subsets.

On this clone itself: As yet, its antigen is unknown.

The CDR3 length is 17 residues. V lost 4 bases, J lost 2 bases, and 21 bases lay in between. The V gene's germline CDR1 is MNHEY and CDR2 SMNVEV (reference sequence). Profiling relied on immunoSEQ multiplex PCR, and the TCRdb table lists in-frame clones only, not all of them. The sample has over 85,000 clones, about 93% seen once. The chain links TRBV27 to TRBJ2-7; possibly TRBD2 for D (6 bases). The receptor comes from a human donor in good health. Sequenced material: CD4+ T cells sorted from blood. The CDR3 region is CASSSNAGSKLTYEQYF. The CDR3 region has the DNA TGTGCCAGCAGTTCCAATGCCGGGAGCAAGCTCACCTACGAGCAGTACTTC.